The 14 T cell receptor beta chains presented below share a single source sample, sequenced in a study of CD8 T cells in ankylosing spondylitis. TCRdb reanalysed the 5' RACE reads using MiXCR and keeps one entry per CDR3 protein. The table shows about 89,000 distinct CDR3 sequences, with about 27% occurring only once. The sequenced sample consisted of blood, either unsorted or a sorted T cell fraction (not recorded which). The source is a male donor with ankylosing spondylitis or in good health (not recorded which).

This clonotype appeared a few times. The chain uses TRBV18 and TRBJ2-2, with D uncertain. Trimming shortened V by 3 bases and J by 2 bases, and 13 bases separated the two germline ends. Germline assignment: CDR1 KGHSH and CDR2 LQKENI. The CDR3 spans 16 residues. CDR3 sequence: CASSPPTGINTGELFF. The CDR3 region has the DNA TGTGCCAGCTCACCTCCGACGGGTATAAACACCGGGGAGCTGTTTTTT. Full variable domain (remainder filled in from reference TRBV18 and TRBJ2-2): NAGVMQNPRHLVRRRGQEARLRCSPMKGHSHVYWYRQLPEEGLKFMVYLQKENIIDESGMPKERFSAEFPKEGPSILRIQQVVRGDSAAYFCASSPPTGINTGELFFGEGSRLTVL.

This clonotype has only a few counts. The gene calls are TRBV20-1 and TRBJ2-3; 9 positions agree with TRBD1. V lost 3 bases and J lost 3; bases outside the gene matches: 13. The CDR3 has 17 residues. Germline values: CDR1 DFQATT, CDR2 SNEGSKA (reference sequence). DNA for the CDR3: TGCAGTGCTAGGGACAGACAGGGGGGGATAATAACAGATACGCAGTATTTT. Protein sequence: CSARDRQGGIITDTQYF.

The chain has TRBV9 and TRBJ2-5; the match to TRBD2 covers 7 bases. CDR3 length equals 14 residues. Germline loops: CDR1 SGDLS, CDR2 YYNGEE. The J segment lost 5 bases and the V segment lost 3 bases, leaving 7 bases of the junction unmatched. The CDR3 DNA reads TGTGCCAGCAGCGCCACGGGACTAATGGAGACCCAGTACTTC. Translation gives CASSATGLMETQYF.

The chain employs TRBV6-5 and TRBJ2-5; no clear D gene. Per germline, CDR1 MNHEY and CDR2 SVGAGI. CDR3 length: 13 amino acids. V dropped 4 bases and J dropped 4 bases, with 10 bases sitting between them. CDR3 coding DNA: TGTGCCAGCAGTTCACGGGCCGCAGAGACCCAGTACTTC. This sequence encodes CASSSRAAETQYF.

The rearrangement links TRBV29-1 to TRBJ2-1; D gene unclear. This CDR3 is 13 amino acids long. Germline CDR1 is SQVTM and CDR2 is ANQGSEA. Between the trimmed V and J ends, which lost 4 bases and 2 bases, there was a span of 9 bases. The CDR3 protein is CSVVLPPYNEQFF. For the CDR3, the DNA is TGCAGCGTTGTGCTTCCACCCTACAATGAGCAGTTCTTC.

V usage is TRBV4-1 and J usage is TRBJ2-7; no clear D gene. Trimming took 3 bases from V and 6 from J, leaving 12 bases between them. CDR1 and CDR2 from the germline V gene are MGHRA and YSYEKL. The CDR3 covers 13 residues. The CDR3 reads CASSQTEAFEQYF. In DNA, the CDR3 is TGCGCCAGCAGCCAGACTGAGGCCTTCGAGCAGTACTTC.

CDR3 DNA sequence: TGTGCCAGCAGCTTAATCTCGTCCCTTGGCTCTAAGAGAGGGGGCTACACCTTC. Translated, it gives CASSLISSLGSKRGGYTF. V is TRBV11-2 and J is TRBJ1-2; D not resolved. The CDR3 runs to 18 residues. Between the trimmed V and J ends, which lost 2 bases and 8 bases, there was a span of 27 bases. Germline CDR1 SGHAT, CDR2 FQNNGV.

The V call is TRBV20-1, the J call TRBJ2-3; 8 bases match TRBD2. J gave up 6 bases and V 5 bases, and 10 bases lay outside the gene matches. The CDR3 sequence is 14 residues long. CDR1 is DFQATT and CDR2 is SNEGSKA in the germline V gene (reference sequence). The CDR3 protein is CSAHSSGRGDTQYF. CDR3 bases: TGCAGTGCTCACTCCTCCGGGAGGGGGGATACGCAGTATTTT.

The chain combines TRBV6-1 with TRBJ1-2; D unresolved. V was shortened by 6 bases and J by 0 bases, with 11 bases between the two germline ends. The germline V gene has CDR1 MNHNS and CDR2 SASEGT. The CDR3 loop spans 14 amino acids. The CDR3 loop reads CASRGQLANYGYTF. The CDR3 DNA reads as TGTGCCAGCAGAGGGCAGTTAGCTAACTATGGCTACACCTTC.

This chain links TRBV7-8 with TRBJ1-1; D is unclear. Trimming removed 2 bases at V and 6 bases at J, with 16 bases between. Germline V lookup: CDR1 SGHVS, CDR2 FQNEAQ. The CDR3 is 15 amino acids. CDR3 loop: CASSLSIVTTAEAFF. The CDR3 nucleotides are TGTGCCAGCAGCTTATCAATAGTCACCACAGCTGAAGCTTTCTTT.

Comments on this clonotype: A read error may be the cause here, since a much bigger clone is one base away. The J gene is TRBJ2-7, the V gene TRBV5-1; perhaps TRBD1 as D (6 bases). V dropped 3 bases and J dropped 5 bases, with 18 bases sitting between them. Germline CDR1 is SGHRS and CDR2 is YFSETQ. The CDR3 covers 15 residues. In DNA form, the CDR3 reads TGCGCCAGCAGCTCTACAGGGTCTGGTTTTGACGAGCAGTACGTC. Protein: CASSSTGSGFDEQYV.

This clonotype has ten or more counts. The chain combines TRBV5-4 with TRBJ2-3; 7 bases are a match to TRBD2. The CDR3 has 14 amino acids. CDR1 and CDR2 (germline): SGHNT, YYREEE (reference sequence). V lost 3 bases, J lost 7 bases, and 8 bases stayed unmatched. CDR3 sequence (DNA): TGTGCCAGCAGCTCCGCCGGGACTACTCATACGCAGTATTTT. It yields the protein CASSSAGTTHTQYF.

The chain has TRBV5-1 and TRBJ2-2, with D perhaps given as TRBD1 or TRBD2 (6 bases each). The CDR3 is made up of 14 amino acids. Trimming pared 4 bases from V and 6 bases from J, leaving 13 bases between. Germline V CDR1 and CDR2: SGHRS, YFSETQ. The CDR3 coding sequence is TGCGCCAGCAGCCCGGGACGGGGGCCCGGGGAGCTGTTTTTT. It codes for CASSPGRGPGELFF.

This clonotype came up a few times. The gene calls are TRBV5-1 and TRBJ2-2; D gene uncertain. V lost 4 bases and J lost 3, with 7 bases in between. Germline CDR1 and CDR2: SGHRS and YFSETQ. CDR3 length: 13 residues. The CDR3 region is CASSLQDTGELFF. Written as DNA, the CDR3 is TGCGCCAGCAGCCTTCAGGACACCGGGGAGCTGTTTTTT.